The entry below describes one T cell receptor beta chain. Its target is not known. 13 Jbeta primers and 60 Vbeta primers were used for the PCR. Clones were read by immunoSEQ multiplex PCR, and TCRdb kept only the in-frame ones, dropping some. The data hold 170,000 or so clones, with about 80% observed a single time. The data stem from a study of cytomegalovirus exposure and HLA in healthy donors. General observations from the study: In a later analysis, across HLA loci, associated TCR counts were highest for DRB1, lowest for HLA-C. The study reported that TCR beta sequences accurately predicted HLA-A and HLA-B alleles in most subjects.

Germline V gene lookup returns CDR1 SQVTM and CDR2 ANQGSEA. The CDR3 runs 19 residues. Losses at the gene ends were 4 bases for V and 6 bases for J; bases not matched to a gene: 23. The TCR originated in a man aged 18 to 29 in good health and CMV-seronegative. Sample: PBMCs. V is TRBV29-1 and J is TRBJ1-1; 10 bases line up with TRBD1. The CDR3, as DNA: TGCAGCGTTGGAGACCGGGACAGGGGACGGAGCGGTGGTGACCCTGAAGCTTTCTTT. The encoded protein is CSVGDRDRGRSGGDPEAFF.